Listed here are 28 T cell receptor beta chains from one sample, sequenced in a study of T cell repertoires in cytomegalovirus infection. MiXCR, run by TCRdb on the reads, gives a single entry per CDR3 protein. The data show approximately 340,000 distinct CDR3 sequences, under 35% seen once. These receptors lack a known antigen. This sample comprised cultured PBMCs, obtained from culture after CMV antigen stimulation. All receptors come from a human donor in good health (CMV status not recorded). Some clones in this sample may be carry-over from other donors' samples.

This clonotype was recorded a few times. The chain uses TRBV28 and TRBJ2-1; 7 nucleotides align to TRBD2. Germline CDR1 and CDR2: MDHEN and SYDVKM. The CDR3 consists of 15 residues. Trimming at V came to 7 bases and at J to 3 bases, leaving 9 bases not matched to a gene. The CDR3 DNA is TGTGCCAGCAAACTCCCTAGCGGTTACTACAATGAGCAGTTCTTC. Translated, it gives CASKLPSGYYNEQFF.

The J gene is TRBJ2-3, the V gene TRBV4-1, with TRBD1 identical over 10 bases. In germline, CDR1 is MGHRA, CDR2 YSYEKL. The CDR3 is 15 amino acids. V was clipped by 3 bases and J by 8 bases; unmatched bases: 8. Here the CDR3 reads CASSHPPRDRGTQYF. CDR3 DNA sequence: TGCGCCAGCAGCCACCCCCCCCGGGACAGGGGTACGCAGTATTTT.

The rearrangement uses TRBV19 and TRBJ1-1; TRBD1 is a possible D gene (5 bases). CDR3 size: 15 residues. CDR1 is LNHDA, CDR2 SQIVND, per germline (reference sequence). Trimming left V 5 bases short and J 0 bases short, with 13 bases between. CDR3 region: CASSPRQLMNTEAFF. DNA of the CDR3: TGTGCCAGTAGTCCTCGACAGTTGATGAACACTGAAGCTTTCTTT.

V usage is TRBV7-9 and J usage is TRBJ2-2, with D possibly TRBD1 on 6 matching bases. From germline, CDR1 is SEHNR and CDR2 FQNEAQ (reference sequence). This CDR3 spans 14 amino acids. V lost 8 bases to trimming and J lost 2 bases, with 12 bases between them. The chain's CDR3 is CASGDTKNTGELFF. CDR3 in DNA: TGTGCCAGCGGGGACACAAAAAACACCGGGGAGCTGTTTTTT.

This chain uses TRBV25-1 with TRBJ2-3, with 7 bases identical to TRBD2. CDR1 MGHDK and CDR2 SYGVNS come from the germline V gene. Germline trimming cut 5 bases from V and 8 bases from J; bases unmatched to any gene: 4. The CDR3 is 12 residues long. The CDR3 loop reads CASSPSGGTQYF. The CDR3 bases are TGTGCCAGCAGTCCTTCGGGGGGTACGCAGTATTTT.

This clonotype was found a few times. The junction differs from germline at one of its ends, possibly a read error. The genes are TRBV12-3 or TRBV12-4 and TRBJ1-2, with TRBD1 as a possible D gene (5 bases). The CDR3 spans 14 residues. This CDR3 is CASSHDGTVSLVGF. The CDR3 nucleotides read TGTGCCAGCAGTCACGACGGGACCGTTAGTTTGGTTGGATTC.

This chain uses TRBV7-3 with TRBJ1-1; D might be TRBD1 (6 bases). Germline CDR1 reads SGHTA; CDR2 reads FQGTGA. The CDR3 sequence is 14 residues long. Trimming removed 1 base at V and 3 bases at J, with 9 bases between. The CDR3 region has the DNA TGTGCCAGCAGCTTAAGCCCAGGGGACACTGAAGCTTTCTTT. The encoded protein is CASSLSPGDTEAFF.

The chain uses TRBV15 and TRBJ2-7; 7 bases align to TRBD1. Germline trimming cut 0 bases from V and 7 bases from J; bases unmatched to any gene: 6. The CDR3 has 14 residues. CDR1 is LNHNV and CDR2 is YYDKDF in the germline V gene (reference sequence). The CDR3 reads CATSRDRGRWEQYF. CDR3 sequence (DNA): TGTGCCACCAGCAGAGATAGGGGGCGGTGGGAGCAGTACTTC.

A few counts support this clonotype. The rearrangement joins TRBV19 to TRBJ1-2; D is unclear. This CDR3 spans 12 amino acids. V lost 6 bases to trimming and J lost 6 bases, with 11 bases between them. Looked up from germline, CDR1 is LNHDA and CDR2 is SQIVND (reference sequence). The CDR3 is CASRQNIDGYTF. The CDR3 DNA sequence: TGTGCCAGTAGACAGAACATCGATGGCTACACCTTC. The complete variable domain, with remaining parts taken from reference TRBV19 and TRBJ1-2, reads DGGITQSPKYLFRKEGQNVTLSCEQNLNHDAMYWYRQDPGQGLRLIYYSQIVNDFQKGDIAEGYSVSREKKESFPLTVTSAQKNPTAFYLCASRQNIDGYTFGSGTRLTVV.

CDR3 residues: CASSLTDASTDTQYF. In DNA, the CDR3 is TGTGCCAGCAGCTTGACAGACGCTAGCACAGATACGCAGTATTTT. This chain joins TRBV7-3 and TRBJ2-3; weak D call: TRBD1 (5 bases). Germline CDR1 reads SGHTA; CDR2 reads FQGTGA. Trimming shortened V by 3 bases and J by 0 bases, and 10 bases separated the two germline ends. This CDR3 has 15 residues. Filled out from reference TRBV7-3 and TRBJ2-3, the complete variable domain reads GAGVSQTPSNKVTEKGKYVELRCDPISGHTALYWYRQSLGQGPEFLIYFQGTGAADDSGLPNDRFFAVRPEGSVSTLKIQRTERGDSAVYLCASSLTDASTDTQYFGPGTRLTVL.

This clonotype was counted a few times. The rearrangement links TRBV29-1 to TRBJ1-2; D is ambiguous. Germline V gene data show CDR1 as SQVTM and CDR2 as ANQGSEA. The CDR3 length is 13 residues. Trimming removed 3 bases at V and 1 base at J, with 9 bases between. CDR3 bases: TGCAGCGTTGATTCTCAGGTTAACTATGGCTACACCTTC. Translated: CSVDSQVNYGYTF.

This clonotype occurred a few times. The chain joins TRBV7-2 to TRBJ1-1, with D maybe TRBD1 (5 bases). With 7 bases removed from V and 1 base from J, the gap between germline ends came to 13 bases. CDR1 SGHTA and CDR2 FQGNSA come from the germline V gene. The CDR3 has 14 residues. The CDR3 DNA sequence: TGTGCCAGCACCCCGGGACGGGGGAACACTGAAGCTTTCTTT. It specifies CASTPGRGNTEAFF. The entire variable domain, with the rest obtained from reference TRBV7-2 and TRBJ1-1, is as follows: GAGVSQSPSNKVTEKGKDVELRCDPISGHTALYWYRQSLGQGLEFLIYFQGNSAPDKSGLPSDRFSAERTGGSVSTLTIQRTQQEDSAVYLCASTPGRGNTEAFFGQGTRLTVV.

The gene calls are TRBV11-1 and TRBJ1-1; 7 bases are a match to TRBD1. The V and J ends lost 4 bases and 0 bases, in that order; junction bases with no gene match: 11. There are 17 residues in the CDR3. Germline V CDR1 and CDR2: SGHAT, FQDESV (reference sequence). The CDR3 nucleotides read TGTGCCAGCAGCTCACATCCGGGACAGTTGATGAACACTGAAGCTTTCTTT. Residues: CASSSHPGQLMNTEAFF.

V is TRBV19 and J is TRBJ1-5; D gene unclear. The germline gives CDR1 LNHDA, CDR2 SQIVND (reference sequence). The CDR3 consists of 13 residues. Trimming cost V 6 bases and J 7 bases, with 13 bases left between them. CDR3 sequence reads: CASSFNIGQPQHF. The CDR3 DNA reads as TGTGCCAGTAGCTTTAATATCGGACAGCCCCAGCATTTT.

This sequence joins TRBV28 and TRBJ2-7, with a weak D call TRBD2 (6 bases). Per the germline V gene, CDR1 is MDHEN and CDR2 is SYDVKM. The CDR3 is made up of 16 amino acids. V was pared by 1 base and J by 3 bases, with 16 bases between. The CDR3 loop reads CASSLSFGRDFYEQYF. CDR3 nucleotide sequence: TGTGCCAGCAGTTTATCCTTCGGCAGGGACTTCTACGAGCAGTACTTC.

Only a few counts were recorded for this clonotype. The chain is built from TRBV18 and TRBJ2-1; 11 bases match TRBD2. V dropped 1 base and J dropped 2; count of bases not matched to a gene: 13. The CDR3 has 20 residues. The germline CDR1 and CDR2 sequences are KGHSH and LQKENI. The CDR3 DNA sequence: TGTGCCAGCTCACCACAGTTCCTCACTAGCGGGAGTAGAGCCTACAATGAGCAGTTCTTC. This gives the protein CASSPQFLTSGSRAYNEQFF.

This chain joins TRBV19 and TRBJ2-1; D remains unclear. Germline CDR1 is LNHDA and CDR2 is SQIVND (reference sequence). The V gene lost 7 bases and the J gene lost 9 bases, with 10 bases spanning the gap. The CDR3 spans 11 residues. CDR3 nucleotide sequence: TGTGCCAGTACCCAGGACGGTGAGCAGTTCTTC. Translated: CASTQDGEQFF.

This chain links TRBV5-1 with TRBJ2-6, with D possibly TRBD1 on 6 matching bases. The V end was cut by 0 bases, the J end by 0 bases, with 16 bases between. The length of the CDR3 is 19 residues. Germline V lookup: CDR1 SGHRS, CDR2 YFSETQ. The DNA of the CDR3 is TGCGCCAGCAGCTTGGAGCGGACAGCACTTTCCTCTGGGGCCAACGTCCTGACTTTC. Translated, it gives CASSLERTALSSGANVLTF.

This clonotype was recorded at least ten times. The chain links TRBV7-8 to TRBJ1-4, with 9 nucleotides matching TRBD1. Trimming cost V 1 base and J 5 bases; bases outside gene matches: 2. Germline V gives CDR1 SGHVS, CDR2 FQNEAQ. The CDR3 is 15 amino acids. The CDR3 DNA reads TGTGCCAGCAGCTTAGGGACAGGGGTAAATGAAAAACTGTTTTTT. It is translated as CASSLGTGVNEKLFF.

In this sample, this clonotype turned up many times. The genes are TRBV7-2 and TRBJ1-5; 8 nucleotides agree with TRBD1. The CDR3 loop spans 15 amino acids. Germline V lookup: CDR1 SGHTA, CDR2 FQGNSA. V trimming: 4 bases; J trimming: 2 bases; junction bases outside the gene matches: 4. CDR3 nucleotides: TGTGCCAGCAGCTCCACAGGGGGACGCAATCAGCCCCAGCATTTT. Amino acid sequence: CASSSTGGRNQPQHF.

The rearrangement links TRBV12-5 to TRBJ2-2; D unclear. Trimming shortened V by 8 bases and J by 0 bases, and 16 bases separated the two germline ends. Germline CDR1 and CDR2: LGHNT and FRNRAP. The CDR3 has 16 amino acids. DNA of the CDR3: TGTGCTAGTCGATCCGACATAGACGCGAACACCGGGGAGCTGTTTTTT. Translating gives CASRSDIDANTGELFF.

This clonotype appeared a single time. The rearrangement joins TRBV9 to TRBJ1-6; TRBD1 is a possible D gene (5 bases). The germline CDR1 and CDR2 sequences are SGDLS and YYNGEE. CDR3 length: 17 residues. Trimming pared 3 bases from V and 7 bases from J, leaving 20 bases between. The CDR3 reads CASSAAGGESLNSPLHF. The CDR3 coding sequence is TGTGCCAGCAGCGCCGCGGGGGGGGAATCCCTAAATTCACCCCTCCACTTT.

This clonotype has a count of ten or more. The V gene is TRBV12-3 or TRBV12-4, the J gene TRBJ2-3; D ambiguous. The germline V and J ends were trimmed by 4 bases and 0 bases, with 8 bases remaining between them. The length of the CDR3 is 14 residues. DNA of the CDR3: TGTGCCAGCAGTTCCTACACCAGCACAGATACGCAGTATTTT. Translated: CASSSYTSTDTQYF.

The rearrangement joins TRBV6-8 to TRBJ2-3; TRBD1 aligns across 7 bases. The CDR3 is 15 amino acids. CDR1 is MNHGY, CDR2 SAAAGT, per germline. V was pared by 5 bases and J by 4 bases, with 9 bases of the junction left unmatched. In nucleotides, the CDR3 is TGTGCCAGCAGTGCAAGAGTTACAGGGGCAGATACGCAGTATTTT. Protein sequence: CASSARVTGADTQYF.

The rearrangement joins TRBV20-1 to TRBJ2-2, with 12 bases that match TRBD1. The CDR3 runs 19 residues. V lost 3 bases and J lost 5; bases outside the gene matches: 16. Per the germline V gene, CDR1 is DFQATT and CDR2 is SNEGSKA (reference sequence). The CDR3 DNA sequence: TGCAGTGCTAGGAAACCGGGACAGGGGGCAAATTGGAGGACCGGGGAGCTGTTTTTT. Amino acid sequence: CSARKPGQGANWRTGELFF.

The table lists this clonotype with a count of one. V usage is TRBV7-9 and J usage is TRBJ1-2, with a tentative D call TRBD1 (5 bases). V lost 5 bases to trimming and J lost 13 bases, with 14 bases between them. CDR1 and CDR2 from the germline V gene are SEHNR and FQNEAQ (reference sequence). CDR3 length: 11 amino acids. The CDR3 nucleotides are TGTGCCAGCAGCAACCCGGGGGGAGCCACCTTC. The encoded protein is CASSNPGGATF.

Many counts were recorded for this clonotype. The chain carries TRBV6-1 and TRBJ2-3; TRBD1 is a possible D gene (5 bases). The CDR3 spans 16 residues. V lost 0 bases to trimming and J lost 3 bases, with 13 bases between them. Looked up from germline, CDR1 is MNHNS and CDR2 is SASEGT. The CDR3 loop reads CASSEATLYRTDTQYF. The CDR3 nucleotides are TGTGCCAGCAGTGAAGCGACACTATACAGGACAGATACGCAGTATTTT.

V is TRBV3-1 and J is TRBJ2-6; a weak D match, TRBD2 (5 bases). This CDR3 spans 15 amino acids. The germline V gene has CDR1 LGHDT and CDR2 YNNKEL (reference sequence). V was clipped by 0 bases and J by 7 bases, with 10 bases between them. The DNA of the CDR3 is TGTGCCAGCAGCCAAGAAGAGGGTCCCGCCAACGTCCTGACTTTC. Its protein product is CASSQEEGPANVLTF.